This T cell receptor beta chain stems from a study of blood T cells in healthy people across ages. Overall study: There was about one barcoded beta molecule captured by template switching per two T cells. Findings and caveats of the study: TCR beta diversity, measured per million T cells, fell in a roughly linear way with age.

Sample-barcoded 5' priming and a J-beta primer mix drove a second PCR of 7 to 11 cycles. TCRdb re-analysed the 5' RACE reads in MiXCR, keeping a single row per CDR3 protein. The sample has around 400,000 distinct CDR3 sequences, over 45% seen once. PBMCs were isolated at a quantity of at least 7 million per sample. At least 5.5 micrograms of total RNA were extracted per sample. This clonotype has a handful of counts. Its antigen remains unidentified. Unmatched junction bases numbered 3, after V lost 7 bases and J lost 3 bases. CDR1 is DFQATT and CDR2 is SNEGSKA in the germline V gene (reference sequence). The CDR3 sequence is 13 residues long.

The specimen was blood. This clonotype originated in a man in his 60s in good health. The V call is TRBV20-1, the J call TRBJ2-5; 12 bases fit TRBD2. CDR3 region: CSVRTSGEETQYF. CDR3 nucleotide sequence: TGCAGTGTCCGGACTAGCGGGGAAGAGACCCAGTACTTC.